This TCR beta chain is from a study of OX40 agonist ivuxolimab in advanced cancers. Repertoires were generated with immunoSEQ multiplex PCR, while TCRdb's copy carries only in-frame clones and drops some. The table shows 55,000 to 75,000 clones, with around four fifths occurring only once. Germline loops: CDR1 MDHEN, CDR2 SYDVKM. The CDR3 is 12 residues long. Findings of the study overall: Some of the lowest clonal expansion was seen in partial responders at 0.1-3.0 mg/kg.

For this clone: What it binds is not known.

The source is an adult with an advanced solid tumor such as melanoma, head and neck, liver or kidney cancer. The chain recombines TRBV28 with TRBJ2-5, with D uncertain. The J call is doubtful: the DNA matches TRBJ2-7 better. The material was CD4+ or CD8+ T cells sorted from blood, obtained in a trial of the OX40 agonist ivuxolimab. The chain's CDR3 is CASSLGLYEQYF. As DNA, the CDR3 is TGTGCCAGCAGCCTGGGGTTGTACGAGCAGTACTTC.